This TCR beta chain was retrieved from a study of T cell repertoires in cytomegalovirus infection. For the study at large: Epitope selection comprised recently identified HLA-C-restricted CMV epitopes and well-studied HLA-B-restricted CMV epitopes. TCR beta signatures that were public indicated CMV infection and matching HLA type. Study conclusions and caveats: CMV-specific TCR beta clonotypes restricted by HLA-C dominated the ex vivo response.

A single record per CDR3 protein comes from TCRdb applying MiXCR to the reads. Of more than 250,000 distinct CDR3 sequences listed, 20% to 30% are singletons. V dropped 5 bases and J dropped 5 bases, with 15 bases sitting between them. The CDR3 contains 14 residues. Per the germline V gene, CDR1 is SGHAT and CDR2 is FQNNGV. On this clonotype itself: Its specificity is unknown.

This chain connects TRBV11-2 to TRBJ2-5; weak D call: TRBD1 (6 bases). The source of this sequence is a human donor in good health (CMV status not recorded). Some clones in this sample may be carry-over from other donors' samples. Sequenced here: cultured PBMCs, sampled from culture after CMV antigen stimulation. CDR3 DNA sequence: TGTGCCAGCAGCCTAAACAGGGTTGGGGAGACCCAGTACTTC. Translating gives CASSLNRVGETQYF.